The next 32 T cell receptor beta chains were all read from a single sample in a study of T cell responses to AZD1222 COVID-19 vaccine (dated by TCRdb to the early 2020s). Receptor amplification or capture employed the immunoSEQ multiplex PCR assay. The clones in this table, taken by TCRdb from immuneACCESS, are in-frame only. Not every clone is retained; where verified, under half of the shortfall comes from an unresolved V gene, and the cause of the rest is unknown. The sample table contains 100,000 to 150,000 clones; only one count was recorded for 88% of them. The top ten clonotypes cover around 5.8% of the sample. In the paper's terms, the time point label means: baseline before first vaccination. The starting material was peripheral blood, obtained on day 0 of AZD1222 vaccination. Every receptor here comes from an adult in good health.

The chain has TRBV5-1 and TRBJ2-2; 7 bases line up with TRBD2. CDR1 is SGHRS and CDR2 is YFSETQ in the germline V gene. This CDR3 has 16 amino acids. V was pared by 1 base and J by 7 bases, with 10 bases of the junction left unmatched. CDR3 residues: CASSLLSAGRDGELFF. The CDR3 DNA reads TGCGCCAGCAGCTTGCTGTCGGCAGGGAGGGACGGGGAGCTGTTTTTT.

This clone was recorded a few times. V and J are TRBV6-6 and TRBJ1-5, with 8 nucleotides matching TRBD1. J was trimmed by 2 bases and V by 4 bases; bases with no gene match: 1. CDR1 is MNHNY, CDR2 SVGAGI, per germline (reference sequence). The CDR3 is 14 amino acids. The CDR3 nucleotides are TGTGCCAGCAGTTGGGGACAGGGCAATCAGCCCCAGCATTTT. Its translation is CASSWGQGNQPQHF.

A single count supports this clone. The chain is built from TRBV27 and TRBJ1-2, with TRBD1 matching over 8 bases. Looked up from germline, CDR1 is MNHEY and CDR2 is SMNVEV (reference sequence). V dropped 4 bases and J dropped 4; count of bases not matched to a gene: 2. The CDR3 has 13 amino acids. Here the CDR3 reads CASSYRGGYGYTF. The CDR3 bases are TGTGCCAGCAGTTACAGGGGGGGCTATGGCTACACCTTC.

This chain joins TRBV4-2 and TRBJ2-2; 7 bases are a match to TRBD1. The CDR3 runs to 16 residues. Trimming took 5 bases from V and 5 from J; bases not matched to a gene: 11. Germline V gives CDR1 LGHNA, CDR2 YNFKEQ. The CDR3 sequence: CASSTGPAQGTGELFF. The CDR3 DNA is TGTGCCAGCAGCACCGGACCCGCACAGGGGACCGGGGAGCTGTTTTTT.

J is TRBJ1-6 and V is TRBV15; weak D call: TRBD1 (6 bases). Per the germline V gene, CDR1 is LNHNV and CDR2 is YYDKDF (reference sequence). Trimming stripped 8 bases from V and 3 bases from J, with 8 bases between. This CDR3 is 13 amino acids long. The CDR3 here is CATRTVYNSPLHF. The CDR3 nucleotides are TGTGCCACCCGGACAGTCTATAATTCACCCCTCCACTTT.

The chain has TRBV6-4 and TRBJ2-1; 7 positions match TRBD2. V gave up 5 bases and J gave up 3 bases; unmatched junction bases: 13. CDR3 length equals 17 residues. The germline gives CDR1 MRHNA, CDR2 SNTAGT. Here the CDR3 DNA reads TGTGCCAGCAGTCCCAAGCGGGATAACAAGGACTACAATGAGCAGTTCTTC. Encoded protein: CASSPKRDNKDYNEQFF.

This clone showed up just once. The chain has TRBV19 and TRBJ1-2; D call uncertain. Germline V lookup: CDR1 LNHDA, CDR2 SQIVND (reference sequence). CDR3 length equals 15 residues. Trimming shortened V by 6 bases and J by 2 bases, and 16 bases separated the two germline ends. The CDR3 region is CASRGWGEENYGYTF. The CDR3 DNA sequence: TGTGCCAGTAGGGGATGGGGAGAAGAGAACTATGGCTACACCTTC. Full variable domain (rest looked up from reference TRBV19 and TRBJ1-2): DGGITQSPKYLFRKEGQNVTLSCEQNLNHDAMYWYRQDPGQGLRLIYYSQIVNDFQKGDIAEGYSVSREKKESFPLTVTSAQKNPTAFYLCASRGWGEENYGYTFGSGTRLTVV.

This clone is a singleton in its sample. The gene calls are TRBV18 and TRBJ1-5; TRBD1 matches 8 bases. The CDR3 has 15 residues. The germline V gene encodes CDR1 KGHSH and CDR2 LQKENI. The V segment lost 3 bases and the J segment 6 bases; nucleotides outside the gene matches: 7. The CDR3 spells CASSPPGQGGQPQHF. The CDR3 region has the DNA TGTGCCAGCTCACCGCCCGGACAGGGAGGTCAGCCCCAGCATTTT. Full variable domain (missing parts from reference TRBV18 and TRBJ1-5): NAGVMQNPRHLVRRRGQEARLRCSPMKGHSHVYWYRQLPEEGLKFMVYLQKENIIDESGMPKERFSAEFPKEGPSILRIQQVVRGDSAAYFCASSPPGQGGQPQHFGDGTRLSIL.

The chain uses TRBV3-1 (or the pseudogene TRBV3-2) and TRBJ1-2, with D possibly being TRBD1 (6 bases). This CDR3 region has 13 residues. Germline assignment: CDR1 LGHDT and CDR2 YNNKEL (reference sequence). V lost 3 bases and J lost 10, with 15 bases in between. The CDR3 here is CASSQGTRLTYTF. Written as DNA, the CDR3 is TGTGCCAGCAGCCAGGGGACAAGGTTGACCTACACCTTC.

CDR3: CASSVDNYEQYF. CDR3 in DNA: TGTGCCAGCAGCGTGGACAACTACGAGCAGTACTTC. The V call is TRBV9, the J call TRBJ2-7; TRBD1 is a possible D gene (5 bases). CDR1 and CDR2 (germline): SGDLS, YYNGEE. The V gene lost 2 bases and the J gene lost 3 bases, with 6 bases spanning the gap. The CDR3 totals 12 residues.

The rearrangement uses TRBV19 and TRBJ1-3, with D possibly TRBD1 on 5 matching bases. The ends were cut back, 8 bases at V and 2 bases at J, with 7 bases in the middle. Germline V CDR1 and CDR2: LNHDA, SQIVND (reference sequence). This CDR3 is 12 amino acids long. CDR3 sequence: CASGAAGNTIYF. The DNA for the CDR3 is TGTGCCAGTGGGGCAGCTGGAAACACCATATATTTT. The whole variable domain, filled in from reference TRBV19 and TRBJ1-3, reads DGGITQSPKYLFRKEGQNVTLSCEQNLNHDAMYWYRQDPGQGLRLIYYSQIVNDFQKGDIAEGYSVSREKKESFPLTVTSAQKNPTAFYLCASGAAGNTIYFGEGSWLTVV.

The chain employs TRBV7-2 and TRBJ2-7, with unresolved D. This CDR3 has 13 amino acids. Germline CDR1 SGHTA, CDR2 FQGNSA. Trimming removed 7 bases from V and 5 bases from J, with 15 bases in between. The CDR3 sequence: CASNLSPGHEQYF. The CDR3, as DNA: TGTGCCAGCAACCTATCTCCCGGTCACGAGCAGTACTTC.

The chain combines TRBV9 with TRBJ1-2; TRBD1 is a possible D gene (5 bases). Trimming took 0 bases from V and 4 from J, leaving 13 bases between them. Germline loops: CDR1 SGDLS, CDR2 YYNGEE. This CDR3 contains 15 residues. Here the CDR3 DNA reads TGTGCCAGCAGCGTAGGGGAACGGGGCGGCTATGGCTACACCTTC. The encoded protein is CASSVGERGGYGYTF.

The chain employs TRBV5-1 and TRBJ1-1; D gene unclear. Trimming took 0 bases from V and 5 from J, leaving 5 bases between them. The CDR3 length is 12 residues. Germline V gene lookup returns CDR1 SGHRS and CDR2 YFSETQ. CDR3 bases: TGCGCCAGCAGCTTGGATCGAACTGAAGCTTTCTTT. Translation: CASSLDRTEAFF.

The rearrangement uses TRBV3-1 (or the pseudogene TRBV3-2) and TRBJ2-2; the match to TRBD2 covers 7 bases. The CDR3 is made up of 16 amino acids. Germline V gene sequence: CDR1 LGHDT, CDR2 YNNKEL (reference sequence). V lost 4 bases to trimming and J lost 5 bases; unmatched junction nucleotides: 10. This CDR3 is CASSPLGRVETGELFF. For the CDR3, the DNA is TGTGCCAGCAGCCCCCTGGGGAGGGTCGAAACCGGGGAGCTGTTTTTT.

V gene TRBV30 combines with J gene TRBJ2-2, with TRBD2 identical over 7 bases. The CDR3 extends over 14 amino acids. J gave up 4 bases and V 4 bases, and 6 bases lay outside the gene matches. Germline CDR1 GTSNPN, CDR2 SVGIG (reference sequence). As DNA, the CDR3 is TGTGCCTGGAATCCGGGGGGAGGCACCGGGGAGCTGTTTTTT. This codes for CAWNPGGGTGELFF. Filled out from reference TRBV30 and TRBJ2-2, the complete variable domain reads SQTIHQWPATLVQPVGSPLSLECTVEGTSNPNLYWYRQAAGRGLQLLFYSVGIGQISSEVPQNLSASRPQDRQFILSSKKLLLSDSGFYLCAWNPGGGTGELFFGEGSRLTVL.

This clone appeared a single time. The V and J genes are TRBV18 and TRBJ1-2, with 9 nucleotides matching TRBD1. From germline, CDR1 is KGHSH and CDR2 LQKENI. After removal of 5 bases from V and 6 bases from J, the junction contained 10 bases not matched to a gene. The CDR3 is 15 residues long. This chain's CDR3 is CASSLGQGLLNGYTF. The CDR3 DNA sequence: TGTGCCAGCTCATTGGGACAGGGACTCCTGAATGGCTACACCTTC.

This clone was picked up a small number of times. This chain links TRBV18 with TRBJ1-6; D not certain. CDR3 length equals 16 residues. CDR1 KGHSH and CDR2 LQKENI come from the germline V gene. V shed 2 bases and J shed 7 bases, with 15 bases lying between them. The CDR3: CASSPGEAGTNSPLHF. As DNA, the CDR3 is TGTGCCAGCTCACCAGGAGAGGCAGGCACGAATTCACCCCTCCACTTT.

This clone was detected a few times. This rearrangement joins TRBV28 to TRBJ2-7, with no clear D. Germline values: CDR1 MDHEN, CDR2 SYDVKM. V was shortened by 1 base and J by 4 bases, with 5 bases between the two germline ends. The CDR3 is made up of 12 amino acids. The DNA for the CDR3 is TGTGCCAGCAGTTTATTACATTACGAGCAGTACTTC. Its translation is CASSLLHYEQYF.

The V and J genes are TRBV6-5 and TRBJ2-3; 7 bases are a match to TRBD2. The trim removed 6 bases at V and 4 bases at J, leaving 10 bases unmatched. Germline CDR1 MNHEY, CDR2 SVGAGI. The CDR3 spans 15 residues. The CDR3 DNA is TGTGCCAGCAGAAGGGTGGCGGGAGACCCAGATACGCAGTATTTT. Encoded protein: CASRRVAGDPDTQYF.

The J gene is TRBJ1-2, the V gene TRBV7-9, with TRBD1 matching 10 bases. V was pared by 4 bases and J by 7 bases, with 9 bases of the junction left unmatched. The CDR3 totals 15 residues. CDR1 is SEHNR and CDR2 is FQNEAQ in the germline V gene (reference sequence). The CDR3 region has the DNA TGTGCCAGCAGCTACCGGGACAGGGGACTGGGTGGCTACACCTTC. Translating gives CASSYRDRGLGGYTF.

V usage is TRBV5-6 and J usage is TRBJ1-2; D is ambiguous. Trimming stripped 0 bases from V and 1 base from J, with 10 bases between. The V gene's germline CDR1 is SGHDT and CDR2 YYEEEE. CDR3 size: 15 residues. The CDR3 DNA follows: TGTGCCAGCAGCTTGGGAGCTTCATTTAACTATGGCTACACCTTC. Protein product: CASSLGASFNYGYTF.

This clone was observed once. This chain connects TRBV6-1 to TRBJ1-1; 8 bases align to TRBD1. The CDR3 extends over 12 amino acids. V dropped 3 bases and J dropped 11; count of bases not matched to a gene: 5. CDR1 and CDR2 (germline): MNHNS, SASEGT. CDR3 region: CASSDRGRSAFF. The CDR3, as DNA: TGTGCCAGCAGTGACAGGGGGCGCAGCGCTTTCTTT.

V usage is TRBV15 and J usage is TRBJ1-6; D perhaps matches TRBD1 (5 bases). Germline CDR1 LNHNV, CDR2 YYDKDF (reference sequence). The CDR3 is made up of 17 amino acids. Deletions cut 3 bases from V and 7 bases from J, with 19 bases between. The CDR3 loop reads CATSSEPWAGLNSPLHF. CDR3 DNA sequence: TGTGCCACCAGCAGTGAGCCTTGGGCAGGGTTGAATTCACCCCTCCACTTT.

The genes are TRBV5-1 and TRBJ2-7; D gene ambiguous. The V and J ends lost 2 bases and 3 bases respectively, with 6 bases between them. The CDR3 has 12 residues. Germline-derived CDR1 and CDR2 are SGHRS and YFSETQ. CDR3 region: CASSLDIYEQYF. The CDR3, as DNA: TGCGCCAGCAGCTTAGACATCTACGAGCAGTACTTC.

The chain is built from TRBV6-2 or TRBV6-3 and TRBJ1-2, with D possibly matching TRBD1 (5 bases). V dropped 5 bases and J dropped 7 bases, with 20 bases sitting between them. This CDR3 region has 15 residues. The germline V gene has CDR1 MNHEY and CDR2 SVGEGT. The CDR3 nucleotides are TGTGCCAGCAGTCCCTCGACCCGGGGGTTAGTTGGCTACACCTTC. Amino acids: CASSPSTRGLVGYTF.

The J gene is TRBJ2-3, the V gene TRBV5-4; either TRBD1 or TRBD2 may fit D (7 bases each). Trimming left V 4 bases short and J 5 bases short, with 14 bases between. This CDR3 is 14 amino acids long. Germline CDR1 SGHNT, CDR2 YYREEE (reference sequence). This chain's CDR3 is CASSQTGEGDTQYF. CDR3 nucleotides: TGTGCCAGCAGCCAAACAGGGGAGGGAGATACGCAGTATTTT.

This chain links TRBV29-1 with TRBJ2-5; 8 bases are a match to TRBD1. CDR3 size: 12 residues. With V trimmed by 6 bases and J by 2 bases, 2 bases remained unmatched. Per the germline V gene, CDR1 is SQVTM and CDR2 is ANQGSEA. CDR3 coding DNA: TGCAGCGTCCGGACAGGGCAAGAGACCCAGTACTTC. Translating gives CSVRTGQETQYF. Full variable domain (outside the CDR3, taken from reference TRBV29-1 and TRBJ2-5): SAVISQKPSRDICQRGTSLTIQCQVDSQVTMMFWYRQQPGQSLTLIATANQGSEATYESGFVIDKFPISRPNLTFSTLTVSNMSPEDSSIYLCSVRTGQETQYFGPGTRLLVL.

The genes are TRBV6-4 and TRBJ2-5, with D uncertain. This CDR3 is built from 13 residues. Germline V gives CDR1 MRHNA, CDR2 SNTAGT. The V end was cut by 8 bases, the J end by 4 bases, with 14 bases between. The CDR3 nucleotides are TGTGCCAGCTCCCCGACCGGCGCAGAGACCCAGTACTTC. This encodes CASSPTGAETQYF.

The genes are TRBV27 and TRBJ1-1; TRBD1 matches at 7 bases. There are 14 residues in the CDR3. After removal of 6 bases from V and 3 bases from J, the junction contained 7 bases not matched to a gene. The germline V gene encodes CDR1 MNHEY and CDR2 SMNVEV (reference sequence). CDR3 protein: CASSLGGQHTEAFF. CDR3 sequence (DNA): TGTGCCAGCAGCCTGGGGGGACAGCACACTGAAGCTTTCTTT.

This clone was detected a few times. This chain uses TRBV3-1 (or the pseudogene TRBV3-2) with TRBJ1-5; D is undetermined. Deletions cut 4 bases from V and 4 bases from J, with 8 bases between. CDR3 length: 13 residues. Germline-derived CDR1 and CDR2 are LGHDT and YNNKEL (reference sequence). In nucleotides, the CDR3 is TGTGCCAGCAGCCTAGGCAGGAATCAGCCCCAGCATTTT. Residues: CASSLGRNQPQHF.

This chain joins TRBV7-2 and TRBJ2-7; D perhaps matches TRBD2 (5 bases). The CDR3 consists of 13 residues. In germline, CDR1 is SGHTA, CDR2 FQGNSA. The V end lost 5 bases, the J end lost 6 bases, and 14 bases lay between the germline ends. The CDR3 here is CASSPRIASEQYF. The CDR3 DNA reads TGTGCCAGCAGCCCCCGGATAGCGTCCGAGCAGTACTTC.